These T cell receptor beta chains were read from a single sample in a study of radiotherapy plus CTLA-4 blockade in lung cancer. Using immunoSEQ multiplex PCR, the repertoire was profiled, and TCRdb retains in-frame clones only, with some absent. The sample holds tens of thousands of clones, roughly three quarters seen once. This material consisted of peripheral blood, taken from a patient treated with radiotherapy plus ipilimumab. These receptor sequences come from a human donor with non-small cell lung cancer who had a complete response to radiotherapy plus ipilimumab. Each CDR3 is given with its conserved first and last residue. A D gene is named only where the DNA matches it firmly. Clone size appears in some rows only: once, few, many, or a class for an expanded clone.

TRBD1,TRBJ1-4,.,TRBV2,CASSGDRRNEKLFF,TGTGCCAGCAGCGGGGACAGGCGTAATGAAAAACTGTTTTTT
TRBD1,TRBJ1-3,.,TRBV7-2,CASSPRDRAPIYF,TGTGCCAGCAGCCCACGGGACAGGGCCCCCATATATTTT
.,TRBJ1-2,.,TRBV5-4,CASSLGGGVSYGYTF,TGTGCCAGCAGCTTGGGTGGGGGGGTCTCCTATGGCTACACCTTC
.,TRBJ2-3,.,TRBV5-1,CASSSQGTDTQYF,TGCGCCAGCAGCTCGCAGGGAACAGATACGCAGTATTTT
.,TRBJ1-2,.,TRBV6-6,CASSEGRKANYGYTF,TGTGCCAGCAGTGAGGGCAGGAAAGCTAACTATGGCTACACCTTC
.,TRBJ1-2,.,TRBV28,CASSFIGRNYGYTF,TGTGCCAGCAGTTTTATTGGGAGGAACTATGGCTACACCTTC
.,TRBJ2-7,.,TRBV6-5,CASSYGGSVYEQYF,TGTGCCAGCAGTTACGGGGGGAGCGTTTACGAGCAGTACTTC
TRBD1,TRBJ2-7,.,TRBV6-5,CASSYPGTGNYEQYF,TGTGCCAGCAGTTACCCCGGGACAGGGAACTACGAGCAGTACTTC
.,TRBJ2-2,.,TRBV9,CASSVSSVGELFF,TGTGCCAGCAGCGTTTCTAGCGTCGGGGAGCTGTTTTTT
.,TRBJ1-6,few,TRBV5-1,CASSPGPSSPLHF,TGCGCCAGCAGCCCGGGTCCATCGTCACCCCTCCACTTT
TRBD2,TRBJ2-7,.,TRBV5-4,CASSLGEGLASYEQYF,TGTGCCAGCAGCTTGGGTGAGGGACTAGCCTCATACGAGCAGTACTTC
TRBD2,TRBJ2-3,.,TRBV4-1,CASRPYLAGADTQYF,TGCGCCAGCAGACCTTATCTAGCGGGAGCAGATACGCAGTATTTT
TRBD1,TRBJ2-6,.,TRBV5-1,CASSLNPGQVNSGANVLTF,TGCGCCAGCAGCTTGAATCCGGGACAGGTCAACTCTGGGGCCAACGTCCTGACTTTC
.,TRBJ1-1,.,TRBV7-2,CASSLDGGLIGQQNTEAFF,TGTGCCAGCAGCTTAGATGGGGGACTCATTGGCCAGCAGAACACTGAAGCTTTCTTT
.,TRBJ2-5,.,TRBV12-5,CASGLTDREGQETQYF,TGTGCTAGTGGTTTGACGGACAGGGAGGGACAAGAGACCCAGTACTTC
.,TRBJ1-1,.,TRBV4-1,CASSQDLPGEAFF,TGCGCCAGCAGCCAAGATCTCCCGGGAGAAGCTTTCTTT
.,TRBJ2-6,.,TRBV19,CASSIGQAGANVLTF,TGTGCCAGTAGTATTGGGCAAGCTGGGGCCAACGTCCTGACTTTC
.,TRBJ1-2,few,TRBV30,CAWSPGGVGYTF,TGTGCCTGGAGTCCCGGGGGGGTCGGCTACACCTTC
TRBD1,TRBJ1-3,.,TRBV2,CASSASQGAVGNTIYF,TGTGCCAGCAGTGCCTCTCAGGGGGCGGTAGGAAACACCATATATTTT
TRBD2,TRBJ2-7,.,TRBV27,CASSRGLAGASKVYEQYF,TGTGCCAGCAGCCGGGGACTAGCGGGAGCCTCTAAGGTATACGAGCAGTACTTC
TRBD1,TRBJ1-5,.,TRBV28,CASSLPGGGQPQHF,TGTGCCAGCAGTTTACCAGGGGGCGGACAGCCCCAGCATTTT
TRBD1,TRBJ1-5,.,TRBV6-5,CASRRDRGLEPQHF,TGTGCCAGCAGGCGGGACAGGGGATTAGAGCCCCAGCATTTT
TRBD2,TRBJ2-2,.,TRBV7-9,CASREASGRTGELFF,TGTGCCAGCAGGGAAGCTAGCGGGCGAACCGGGGAGCTGTTTTTT
.,TRBJ2-3,.,TRBV28,CASRRVSTDTQYF,TGTGCCAGCAGGAGGGTTAGCACAGATACGCAGTATTTT
TRBD1,TRBJ2-7,few,TRBV25-1,CASSTRRTGGSYEQYF,TGTGCCAGCAGTACAAGACGGACAGGGGGGTCCTACGAGCAGTACTTC
TRBD1,TRBJ1-2,.,TRBV27,CASKPDRATTGYTF,TGTGCCAGCAAACCGGACAGGGCAACCACAGGCTACACCTTC
TRBD1,TRBJ1-6,.,TRBV2,CAKRGQADNSPLHF,TGTGCCAAGAGGGGACAGGCCGATAATTCACCCCTCCACTTT
TRBD1,TRBJ1-2,.,TRBV5-1,CASSLPGTGYGYTF,TGCGCCAGCAGCCTCCCAGGGACAGGCTATGGCTACACCTTC
TRBD2,TRBJ2-7,few,TRBV2,CASRPSGTYEQYF,TGTGCCAGCCGCCCTAGCGGGACATACGAGCAGTACTTC
.,TRBJ1-6,.,TRBV19,CASSINAGNSPLHF,TGTGCCAGTAGTATTAATGCGGGAAATTCACCCCTCCACTTT
.,TRBJ1-2,.,TRBV7-9,CASSLDGGYGYTF,TGTGCCAGCAGCTTAGATGGCGGCTATGGCTACACCTTC
.,TRBJ2-7,.,TRBV2,CASSLGQRNSYYEQYF,TGTGCCAGCAGTTTGGGTCAGAGGAATTCATACTACGAGCAGTACTTC
.,TRBJ2-3,.,TRBV6-5,CAAGPDTQYF,TGTGCCGCGGGGCCAGATACGCAGTATTTT
TRBD2,TRBJ2-7,.,TRBV4-1,CASSQPTSGDSYEQYF,TGCGCCAGCAGCCAACCTACTAGCGGGGACTCCTACGAGCAGTACTTC
.,TRBJ2-3,once,TRBV19,CASSIDEKTTDTQYF,TGTGCCAGTAGTATAGATGAGAAAACCACAGATACGCAGTATTTT
.,TRBJ1-2,.,TRBV18,CASSPDQEGRRHEGYTF,TGTGCCAGCTCACCCGATCAGGAGGGGCGCCGACATGAGGGCTACACCTTC
.,TRBJ2-7,.,TRBV7-2,CASSLLGSYEQYF,TGTGCCAGCAGCTTACTGGGCTCTTACGAGCAGTACTTC
.,TRBJ2-7,.,TRBV6-5,CASSFSDSLGYEQYF,TGTGCCAGCAGTTTCTCGGACAGTCTCGGTTACGAGCAGTACTTC
.,TRBJ1-2,.,TRBV5-4,CASSSGGAANYGYTF,TGTGCCAGCAGCTCTGGGGGGGCAGCTAACTATGGCTACACCTTC
TRBD2,TRBJ2-7,.,TRBV5-6,CASSLVRGGYEQYF,TGTGCCAGCAGCTTGGTCCGGGGGGGCTACGAGCAGTACTTC
TRBD1,TRBJ2-6,.,TRBV27,CASSPRTGGHSGANVLTF,TGTGCCAGCAGTCCCCGGACAGGGGGACACTCTGGGGCCAACGTCCTGACTTTC
TRBD1,TRBJ2-7,.,TRBV12-5,CASGLGQGSYEQYF,TGTGCTAGTGGTTTGGGACAGGGGTCCTACGAGCAGTACTTC
.,TRBJ2-5,.,TRBV11-2,CASSSVPGTQYF,TGTGCCAGCAGCTCGGTCCCTGGGACCCAGTACTTC
TRBD1,TRBJ2-7,.,TRBV27,CASSLGQVSSYEQYF,TGTGCCAGCAGTTTGGGACAGGTTAGCTCCTACGAGCAGTACTTC
TRBD2,TRBJ2-7,few,TRBV5-4,CASSLGLAGVSSYEQYF,TGTGCCAGCAGCTTGGGCCTAGCGGGAGTATCCTCCTACGAGCAGTACTTC